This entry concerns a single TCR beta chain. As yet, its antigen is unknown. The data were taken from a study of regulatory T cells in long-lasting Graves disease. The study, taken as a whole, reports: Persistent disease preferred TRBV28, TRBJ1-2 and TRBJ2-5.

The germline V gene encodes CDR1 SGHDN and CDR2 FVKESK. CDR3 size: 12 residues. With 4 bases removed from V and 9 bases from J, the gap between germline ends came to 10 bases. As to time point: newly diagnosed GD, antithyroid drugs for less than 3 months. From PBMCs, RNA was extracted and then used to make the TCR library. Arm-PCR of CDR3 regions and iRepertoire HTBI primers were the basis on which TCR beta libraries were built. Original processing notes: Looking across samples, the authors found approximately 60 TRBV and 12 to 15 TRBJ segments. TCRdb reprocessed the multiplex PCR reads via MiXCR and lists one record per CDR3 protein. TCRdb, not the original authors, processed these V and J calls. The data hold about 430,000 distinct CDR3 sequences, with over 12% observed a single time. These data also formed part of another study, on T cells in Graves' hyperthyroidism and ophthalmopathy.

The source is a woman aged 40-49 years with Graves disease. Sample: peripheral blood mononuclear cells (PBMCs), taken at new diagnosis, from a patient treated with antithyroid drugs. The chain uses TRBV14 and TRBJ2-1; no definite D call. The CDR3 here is CASSLGLVEQFF. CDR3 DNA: TGTGCCAGCAGCCTAGGGTTAGTTGAGCAGTTCTTC.